These 26 T cell receptor beta chains share one sample of origin, sequenced in a study of Graves' ophthalmopathy and Graves' hyperthyroidism. TCR beta CDR3 amplification used RNA transcripts. The authors performed first-round RT-PCR with HTBI primers and then a second-round multiplex PCR. TCRdb independently ran MiXCR on the multiplex PCR reads; one entry per CDR3 protein. Counted here are over 500,000 distinct CDR3 sequences, around a fifth occurring once; the ten biggest clones make up approximately 7.7%. The sequencing sample was made of peripheral blood. The receptors stem from a woman aged 18-29 years with stable Graves' hyperthyroidism. Some clones in this sample may be carry-over from other donors' samples.

This clonotype was counted at least ten times. J is TRBJ2-7 and V is TRBV7-2; 7 bases line up with TRBD1. This CDR3 spans 14 amino acids. The germline CDR1 and CDR2 sequences are SGHTA and FQGNSA. J gave up 0 bases and V 5 bases, and 4 bases lay outside the gene matches. CDR3 nucleotide sequence: TGTGCCAGCAGCGGACAGGACGGCTCCTACGAGCAGTACTTC. Translation gives CASSGQDGSYEQYF.

The rearrangement uses TRBV24-1 and TRBJ2-2; D unclear. Trimming shortened V by 4 bases and J by 6 bases, and 11 bases separated the two germline ends. Germline CDR1 and CDR2: KGHDR and SFDVKD. This CDR3 contains 14 residues. The CDR3 DNA reads as TGTGCCACCAGTGAGGCAGGCGTCTCCGGGGAGCTGTTTTTT. It yields the protein CATSEAGVSGELFF.

This clonotype was picked up many times. This chain joins TRBV2 and TRBJ2-2; D is unclear. The V end was cut by 5 bases, the J end by 2 bases, with 9 bases between. Germline CDR1 SNHLY, CDR2 FYNNEI. The CDR3 is made up of 14 amino acids. The CDR3 nucleotides are TGTGCCAGCAGTCCCCAGGTTAACACCGGGGAGCTGTTTTTT. Its translation is CASSPQVNTGELFF.

This clonotype appeared a few times. The V and J genes are TRBV13 and TRBJ2-5, with D tentatively TRBD1 (6 bases). With 3 bases removed from V and 0 bases from J, the gap between germline ends came to 17 bases. The CDR3 covers 17 residues. Germline V lookup: CDR1 PRHDT, CDR2 FYEKMQ (reference sequence). Written as DNA, the CDR3 is TGTGCCAGCAGCTTTGTAGGATTAGAGGGGGACCAAGAGACCCAGTACTTC. Amino acids: CASSFVGLEGDQETQYF. Full variable domain (remainder filled in from reference TRBV13 and TRBJ2-5): AAGVIQSPRHLIKEKRETATLKCYPIPRHDTVYWYQQGPGQDPQFLISFYEKMQSDKGSIPDRFSAQQFSDYHSELNMSSLELGDSALYFCASSFVGLEGDQETQYFGPGTRLLVL.

The chain combines TRBV24-1 with TRBJ1-5; D remains ambiguous. The germline gives CDR1 KGHDR, CDR2 SFDVKD. This CDR3 region has 13 residues. V was cut by 1 base and J by 7 bases, with 7 bases left in between. The CDR3 coding sequence is TGTGCCACCAGTGATTTTAGTCCCCAGCCCCAGCATTTT. This sequence encodes CATSDFSPQPQHF.

This clonotype was detected many times. This rearrangement joins TRBV4-2 to TRBJ2-3; D remains unclear. V was trimmed by 0 bases and J by 6 bases, leaving 7 bases between them. The CDR3 totals 13 residues. CDR1 and CDR2 from the germline V gene are LGHNA and YNFKEQ. CDR3 DNA: TGTGCCAGCAGCCAAGACGTGGGGGATACGCAGTATTTT. This codes for CASSQDVGDTQYF.

This clonotype has just one count. At one boundary the junction diverges from the germline segment, which might be a read error. The chain recombines TRBV9 with TRBJ1-1; 8 bases agree with TRBD1. Germline V gene lookup returns CDR1 SGDLS and CDR2 YYNGEE. CDR3 length equals 15 residues. The CDR3 region is CASSAAGGWGTEAFF. The CDR3 nucleotides read TGTGCCAGCAGCGCCGCAGGGGGCTGGGGCACTGAGGCTTTCTTT.

V and J are TRBV6-2 or TRBV6-3 and TRBJ1-5; 7 bases map to TRBD1. The CDR3 sequence is 14 residues long. The germline V gene has CDR1 MNHEY and CDR2 SVGEGT. With 2 bases clipped from V and 6 bases from J, the junction kept 4 bases outside the gene matches. CDR3 bases: TGTGCCAGCAGTTACCAGGGGGGTTTTCAGCCCCAGCATTTT. Translation: CASSYQGGFQPQHF.

In its sample, this clonotype was seen many times. The chain combines TRBV12-5 with TRBJ2-7; D gene uncertain. The CDR3 contains 15 residues. Deletions cut 7 bases from V and 0 bases from J, with 16 bases between. CDR1 is LGHNT and CDR2 is FRNRAP in the germline V gene. CDR3: CASEIFPMSSYEQYF. The CDR3 coding sequence is TGTGCTAGTGAGATTTTCCCGATGAGCTCCTACGAGCAGTACTTC. The variable domain in full, with the rest retrieved from reference TRBV12-5 and TRBJ2-7, is DARVTQTPRHKVTEMGQEVTMRCQPILGHNTVFWYRQTMMQGLELLAYFRNRAPLDDSGMPKDRFSAEMPDATLATLKIQPSEPRDSAVYFCASEIFPMSSYEQYFGPGTRLTVT.

At least ten counts were recorded for this clonotype. The rearrangement joins TRBV12-3 or TRBV12-4 to TRBJ1-1, with no clear D. The CDR3 is 13 amino acids. The V gene lost 9 bases and the J gene lost 7 bases, with 18 bases spanning the gap. This CDR3 is CASREAWEGEAFF. For the CDR3, the DNA is TGTGCCAGTAGAGAAGCGTGGGAGGGTGAAGCTTTCTTT.

V usage is TRBV7-4 and J usage is TRBJ1-2; 7 bases map to TRBD1. V lost 1 base and J lost 5; bases outside the gene matches: 13. CDR3 length: 17 amino acids. In germline, CDR1 is SGHVT, CDR2 SQSDAQ. The CDR3 loop is CASSLGWGTASEYGYTF. DNA for the CDR3: TGTGCCAGCAGCTTAGGGTGGGGGACAGCCTCGGAATATGGCTACACCTTC.

Many counts were recorded for this clonotype. The chain carries TRBV20-1 and TRBJ1-6, with no clear D. The CDR3 is 16 residues long. V lost 0 bases and J lost 7, with 16 bases in between. The V gene's germline CDR1 is DFQATT and CDR2 SNEGSKA (reference sequence). CDR3 in amino acids: CSARDYAAGRNSPLHF. CDR3 DNA sequence: TGCAGTGCTAGAGATTACGCCGCAGGTCGAAATTCACCCCTCCACTTT.

This clonotype was picked up a small number of times. V usage is TRBV19 and J usage is TRBJ1-1, with a tentative D call TRBD1 (5 bases). V was cut by 1 base and J by 5 bases, with 11 bases left in between. Germline-derived CDR1 and CDR2 are LNHDA and SQIVND (reference sequence). CDR3 length: 14 residues. CDR3 bases: TGTGCCAGTAGTATAGGGGGGTCGCGAACTGAAGCTTTCTTT. Its protein product is CASSIGGSRTEAFF.

This clonotype was detected ten times or more. This chain joins TRBV20-1 and TRBJ1-1; D might be TRBD1 (6 bases). This CDR3 is built from 16 residues. V was clipped by 0 bases and J by 0 bases, with 14 bases between them. The germline CDR1 and CDR2 sequences are DFQATT and SNEGSKA (reference sequence). CDR3 nucleotides: TGCAGTGCTAGAGATGGTTGGAAGGGGGTGAACACTGAAGCTTTCTTT. Amino acids: CSARDGWKGVNTEAFF.

This clonotype was counted ten times or more. The chain uses TRBV5-1 and TRBJ2-5, with D unclear. The CDR3 is made up of 15 amino acids. The germline V and J ends were trimmed by 4 bases and 2 bases, with 15 bases remaining between them. Per the germline V gene, CDR1 is SGHRS and CDR2 is YFSETQ. In DNA, the CDR3 is TGCGCCAGCAGCCCCGGGTCAACAACGCAAGAGACCCAGTACTTC. Encoded protein: CASSPGSTTQETQYF.

J is TRBJ1-6 and V is TRBV28, with TRBD1 matching 9 bases. V lost 2 bases and J lost 9; bases outside the gene matches: 5. The CDR3 length is 15 residues. Germline-derived CDR1 and CDR2 are MDHEN and SYDVKM. The CDR3 DNA reads as TGTGCCAGCAGTTTACCGACAGGGGGGGCTTCACCCCTCCACTTT. Protein sequence: CASSLPTGGASPLHF.

This clonotype was observed a handful of times. The chain is built from TRBV19 and TRBJ2-4; 10 bases agree with TRBD1. Germline loops: CDR1 LNHDA, CDR2 SQIVND (reference sequence). The CDR3 spans 15 residues. With V trimmed by 1 base and J by 8 bases, 5 bases remained unmatched. CDR3 DNA: TGTGCCAGTAGTATAGTTCGACAGGGGGCTGACATTCAGTACTTC. This codes for CASSIVRQGADIQYF.

This chain joins TRBV30 and TRBJ1-1; the D is unclear. The germline gives CDR1 GTSNPN, CDR2 SVGIG (reference sequence). This CDR3 has 13 residues. V lost 0 bases to trimming and J lost 2 bases, with 7 bases between them. In DNA, the CDR3 is TGTGCCTGGAGTGTGTCGGATAACACTGAAGCTTTCTTT. Its translation: CAWSVSDNTEAFF.

The chain joins TRBV11-1 to TRBJ2-3, with 7 nucleotides matching TRBD2. CDR3 size: 15 residues. CDR1 is SGHAT and CDR2 is FQDESV in the germline V gene (reference sequence). J gave up 4 bases and V 1 base, and 5 bases lay outside the gene matches. CDR3 protein: CASSLGLASADTQYF. CDR3 DNA: TGTGCCAGCAGCTTAGGACTAGCATCGGCAGATACGCAGTATTTT.

V usage is TRBV6-1 and J usage is TRBJ1-2; 10 nucleotides line up with TRBD1. Germline V gene lookup returns CDR1 MNHNS and CDR2 SASEGT. The CDR3 loop spans 11 amino acids. V lost 8 bases and J lost 7; bases outside the gene matches: 1. Written as DNA, the CDR3 is TGTGCCAGCGGGGACAGGGGTGGCTACACCTTC. Translated, it gives CASGDRGGYTF.

There are many counts of this clonotype. The chain couples TRBV7-2 to TRBJ2-7; 9 bases match TRBD2. Trimming took 5 bases from V and 3 from J; bases not matched to a gene: 8. Germline CDR1 is SGHTA and CDR2 is FQGNSA. The CDR3 has 15 amino acids. This CDR3 is CASSPVTSGLYEQYF. CDR3 nucleotides: TGTGCCAGCAGCCCCGTGACTAGCGGACTCTACGAGCAGTACTTC.

This clonotype was seen repeatedly, ten times or more. The chain uses TRBV6-5 and TRBJ1-1; D may be TRBD1 (5 bases). This CDR3 region has 15 residues. Germline values: CDR1 MNHEY, CDR2 SVGAGI. Trimming took off 5 bases at V and 1 base at J, with 14 bases between the two ends. CDR3 amino acids: CASSPWFGGNTEAFF. The CDR3 DNA follows: TGTGCCAGCAGTCCCTGGTTTGGGGGGAACACTGAAGCTTTCTTT.

This rearrangement joins TRBV7-2 to TRBJ1-2; 7 positions match TRBD1. Germline-derived CDR1 and CDR2 are SGHTA and FQGNSA. CDR3 length: 15 amino acids. V shed 5 bases and J 8 bases; nucleotides not matched to a gene: 14. The DNA for the CDR3 is TGTGCCAGCAGCCTACCCCCCGACAGGGTCGGCGGCTACACCTTC. This encodes CASSLPPDRVGGYTF. The full variable domain, completed using reference TRBV7-2 and TRBJ1-2, is GAGVSQSPSNKVTEKGKDVELRCDPISGHTALYWYRQSLGQGLEFLIYFQGNSAPDKSGLPSDRFSAERTGGSVSTLTIQRTQQEDSAVYLCASSLPPDRVGGYTFGSGTRLTVV.

This clonotype was counted many times. The chain couples TRBV30 to TRBJ2-7; the D is unclear. Trimming stripped 5 bases from V and 4 bases from J, with 12 bases between. The CDR3 covers 12 residues. Germline CDR1 and CDR2: GTSNPN and SVGIG (reference sequence). CDR3 sequence reads: CAWGWGKYEQYF. In DNA form, the CDR3 reads TGTGCCTGGGGATGGGGAAAGTACGAGCAGTACTTC.

This sequence joins TRBV12-3 or TRBV12-4 and TRBJ2-2; tentative D call: TRBD2 (7 bases). With 6 bases removed from V and 6 bases from J, the gap between germline ends came to 14 bases. CDR3 size: 14 residues. The CDR3 DNA follows: TGTGCCAGCAGCCCGGGGAGGGGGTCCGGGGAGCTGTTTTTT. Its translation: CASSPGRGSGELFF.

Ten or more counts support this clonotype. This chain uses TRBV5-1 with TRBJ2-4; D unresolved. Germline assignment: CDR1 SGHRS and CDR2 YFSETQ. V was cut by 2 bases and J by 3 bases, with 9 bases left in between. This CDR3 is 14 amino acids long. The CDR3 loop is CASSLGSDKNIQYF. The DNA for the CDR3 is TGCGCCAGCAGCTTAGGCAGTGACAAAAACATTCAGTACTTC.